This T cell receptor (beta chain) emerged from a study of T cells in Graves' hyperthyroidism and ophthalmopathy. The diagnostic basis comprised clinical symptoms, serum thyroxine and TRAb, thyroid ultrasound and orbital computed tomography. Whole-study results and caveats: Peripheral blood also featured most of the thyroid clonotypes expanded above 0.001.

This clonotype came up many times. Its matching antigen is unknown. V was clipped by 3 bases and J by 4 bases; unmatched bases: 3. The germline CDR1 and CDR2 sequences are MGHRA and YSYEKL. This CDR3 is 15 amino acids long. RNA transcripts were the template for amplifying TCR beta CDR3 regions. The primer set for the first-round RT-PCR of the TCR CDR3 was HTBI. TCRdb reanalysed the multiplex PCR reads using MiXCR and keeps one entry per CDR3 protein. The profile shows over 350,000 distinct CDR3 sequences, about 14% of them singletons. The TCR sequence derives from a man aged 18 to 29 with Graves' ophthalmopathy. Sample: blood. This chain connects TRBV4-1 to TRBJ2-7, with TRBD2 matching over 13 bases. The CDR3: CASSHPTSGRYEQYF. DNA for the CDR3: TGCGCCAGCAGCCACCCGACTAGCGGGAGGTACGAGCAGTACTTC.